This TCR beta chain was profiled in a study of post-analysis software for immune sequencing data. Unique molecular identifiers tagged the TCR beta cDNA libraries. TCRdb re-analysed the PCR reads in MiXCR, keeping a single row per CDR3 protein. Among approximately 440,000 distinct CDR3 sequences listed, nearly 45% were seen once. General study findings and limits: With TRBV5-6, TRBV5-1 and TRBV20-1 included, a handful of TRBV segments were more frequent in patients than in controls.

The V end was cut by 4 bases, the J end by 3 bases, with 12 bases between. CDR1 and CDR2 from the germline V gene are SGHAT and FQNNGV. The CDR3 totals 14 residues. A note on this clonotype: Its target is not known.

Sequenced sample: blood. This chain uses TRBV11-2 with TRBJ2-5; weak D call: TRBD2 (6 bases). This TCR was recovered from a girl aged 5-17 years with multiple sclerosis. The CDR3 sequence: CASSWGVLKETQYF. CDR3 nucleotides: TGTGCCAGCAGCTGGGGGGTCCTGAAAGAGACCCAGTACTTC.